This T cell receptor (beta chain) was profiled in a study of blood T cell repertoires in COVID-19. The age range of participants was about 18 to 100 years, with residence in around 22 US areas. Allocation to cohorts depended on clinical history reported by the participants. Before being deemed recovered, Cohort 3 donors had two negative PCRs, clearance, or symptom resolution. The CDR3 length is 12 residues. Germline CDR1 reads ENHRY; CDR2 reads SYGVKD. V lost 7 bases, J lost 6 bases, and 5 bases stayed unmatched. Data came from immunoSEQ multiplex PCR; TCRdb stores just in-frame clones and leaves some out. The sample holds 150,000 to 190,000 clones, around 84% seen once.

This clonotype originated in a man in his fifties or sixties who had recovered from COVID-19. The chain employs TRBV10-3 and TRBJ1-2; the match to TRBD1 covers 7 bases. Input material: PBMCs or T cells enriched from blood (not recorded which). CDR3 sequence reads: CAITETGNGYTF. The CDR3 DNA sequence: TGTGCCATCACCGAGACAGGGAATGGCTACACCTTC.